In this sample, the clone carrying this TCR beta chain turned up many times. Its antigen is unidentified. This CDR3 is 15 amino acids long. V lost 1 base, J lost 5 bases, and 14 bases lay in between. From germline, CDR1 is GTSNPN and CDR2 SVGIG (reference sequence). These data come from a study of T cells in Graves' hyperthyroidism and ophthalmopathy. Study-level findings and limits: The majority of expanded thyroid clonotypes above 0.001 also appeared in blood. In simple terms, a model built on 13 V-J features told ophthalmopathy apart from stable hyperthyroidism.

Diagnoses were established using clinical symptoms, serum thyroxine and TRAb, thyroid ultrasound and orbital computed tomography. The investigators amplified TCR beta CDR3 regions from RNA transcripts. First-round RT-PCR with HTBI primers amplified the TCR CDR3 region. A single record per CDR3 protein comes from TCRdb applying MiXCR to the multiplex PCR reads. The sample holds fewer than 450,000 distinct CDR3 sequences, approximately 18% seen once. This chain connects TRBV30 to TRBJ2-2; TRBD2 is a possible D gene (5 bases). This clonotype originated in a woman in her 30s with Graves' hyperthyroidism that later progressed to Graves' ophthalmopathy. Sequencing used blood. The CDR3 reads CAWSGIGVRTGELFF. The CDR3 DNA follows: TGTGCCTGGAGTGGTATCGGGGTTAGGACCGGGGAGCTGTTTTTT.